The 9 T cell receptor beta chains below were found in one sample sequenced in a study of T cells in Graves' hyperthyroidism and ophthalmopathy (dated by TCRdb to about 2019). Library generation was performed with multiplex PCR. Reads for this sample came from an Illumina HiSeq 2000. TCR beta CDR3 regions were amplified from RNA transcripts. A first-round RT-PCR of the TCR CDR3 used the HTBI primer set with the Qiagen OneStep RT-PCR kit. Through fastp at Q25 and MiXCR, TCRdb rebuilt clones from the public reads, retaining in-frame beta chains. Every entry covers one CDR3 protein and lists the most common genes and DNA from its rows. This sample lists 350,000 to 400,000 distinct CDR3 sequences; 15% to 20% were detected once. The top ten clones comprise roughly 3.5% of the sample. The sequenced material came from blood. The receptors stem from a woman between 18 and 29 years old with Graves' hyperthyroidism.

This clonotype showed up many times. CDR3 sequence (DNA): TGTGCCAGCAGCTCAGGGGCGGAAGGACGTCGCTACGAGCAGTACTTC. It specifies CASSSGAEGRRYEQYF. The rearrangement links TRBV11-2 to TRBJ2-7, with D perhaps matching TRBD1 (6 bases). Germline CDR1 and CDR2: SGHAT and FQNNGV. The CDR3 extends over 16 amino acids. V was shortened by 4 bases and J by 3 bases, with 19 bases between the two germline ends.

This clonotype showed up many times. The rearrangement links TRBV3-1 to TRBJ2-5; 7 bases line up with TRBD1. Germline values: CDR1 LGHDT, CDR2 YNNKEL (reference sequence). V was clipped by 4 bases and J by 3 bases; unmatched bases: 5. CDR3 length equals 14 residues. DNA of the CDR3: TGTGCCAGCAGCCTACAGGGGAAAGAAGAGACCCAGTACTTC. It specifies CASSLQGKEETQYF.

This clonotype appeared many times. CDR3 DNA sequence: TGTGCCAGCTCTTTCCGGACAGGGCAAGAGACCCAGTACTTC. Its protein is CASSFRTGQETQYF. The rearrangement joins TRBV18 to TRBJ2-5; 8 nucleotides match TRBD1. CDR1 is KGHSH, CDR2 LQKENI, per germline. This CDR3 spans 14 amino acids. V was pared by 6 bases and J by 2 bases, with 5 bases of the junction left unmatched.

This clonotype was counted at least ten times. The chain recombines TRBV20-1 with TRBJ1-2, with 7 bases that match TRBD1. CDR3 size: 17 residues. V trimming: 5 bases; J trimming: 1 base; junction bases outside the gene matches: 16. CDR1 and CDR2 from the germline V gene are DFQATT and SNEGSKA (reference sequence). The CDR3, as DNA: TGCAGTGCTTATACTTTACCAGGGGGTGCAGATAACTATGGCTACACCTTC. It encodes CSAYTLPGGADNYGYTF.

There are many counts of this clonotype. The rearrangement uses TRBV5-1 and TRBJ2-7; no reliable D call. CDR3 length: 17 amino acids. The ends were cut back, 0 bases at V and 1 base at J, with 17 bases in the middle. Germline V CDR1 and CDR2: SGHRS, YFSETQ. CDR3 sequence reads: CASSLAPTRTVSYEQYF. CDR3 DNA: TGCGCCAGCAGCTTGGCCCCAACGCGGACGGTGTCCTACGAGCAGTACTTC.

To note about this clonotype: The junction and the germline gene differ at one end; a read error may be behind it. V gene TRBV6-1 combines with J gene TRBJ1-1; perhaps TRBD1 as D (5 bases). The CDR3 has 15 amino acids. Per the germline V gene, CDR1 is MNHNS and CDR2 is SASEGT. The CDR3 DNA follows: TGTGCCAGCAGTCGACGCGGGACGGTGAACACTGAAGCTTCCTTT. It encodes CASSRRGTVNTEASF.

This clonotype was detected many times. The chain links TRBV20-1 to TRBJ1-5; D is unresolved. Per germline, CDR1 DFQATT and CDR2 SNEGSKA (reference sequence). The CDR3 runs 15 residues. Between the trimmed V and J ends, which lost 3 bases and 3 bases, there was a span of 15 bases. CDR3 residues: CSASDKHGNNQPQHF. DNA for the CDR3: TGCAGTGCTAGCGACAAACACGGAAACAATCAGCCCCAGCATTTT.

This clonotype was seen many times. The chain joins TRBV6-1 to TRBJ1-2; TRBD1 matches at 8 bases. The germline gives CDR1 MNHNS, CDR2 SASEGT. CDR3 length: 13 amino acids. V was clipped by 4 bases and J by 7 bases; unmatched bases: 5. Here the CDR3 DNA reads TGTGCCAGCAGTGTCACAGGACAGGGTGGCTACACCTTC. Translated, it gives CASSVTGQGGYTF.

This rearrangement joins TRBV28 to TRBJ2-2; maybe TRBD1 (6 bases). The CDR3 runs 13 residues. Trimming took off 5 bases at V and 6 bases at J, with 10 bases between the two ends. CDR1 is MDHEN and CDR2 is SYDVKM in the germline V gene. CDR3 residues: CASSITGPGELFF. Here the CDR3 DNA reads TGTGCCAGCAGTATCACAGGGCCCGGGGAGCTGTTTTTT.